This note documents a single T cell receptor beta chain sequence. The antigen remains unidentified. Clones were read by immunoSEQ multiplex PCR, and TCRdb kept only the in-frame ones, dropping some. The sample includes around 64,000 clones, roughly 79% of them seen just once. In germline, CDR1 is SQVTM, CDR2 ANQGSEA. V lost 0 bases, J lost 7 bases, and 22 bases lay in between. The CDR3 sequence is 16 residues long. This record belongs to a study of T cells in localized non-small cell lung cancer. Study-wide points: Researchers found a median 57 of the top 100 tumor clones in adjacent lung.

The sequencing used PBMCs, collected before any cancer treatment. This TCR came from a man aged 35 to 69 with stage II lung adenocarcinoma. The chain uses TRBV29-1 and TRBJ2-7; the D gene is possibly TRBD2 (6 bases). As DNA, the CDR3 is TGCAGCGTTGAAGATCCCGACAGAGACGGGGCGGGGGAGCAGTACTTC. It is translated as CSVEDPDRDGAGEQYF.